The sequence of this T cell receptor (beta chain) was determined in a study of lymphopenia after photon versus proton radiotherapy. Whole-study results and caveats: Only patients who died were analyzed for survival; proton advantage is unproven. Photon-treated patients lost naive T cells and TCR diversity; proton-treated stayed stable. Oligoclonal CD8+ Temra expansion after nadir drove photon patients' diversity drop.

In the case of this clone: Its antigen is not known.

Trimming removed 2 bases from V and 6 bases from J, with 14 bases in between. Germline V gene sequence: CDR1 MNHEY, CDR2 SVGAGI. CDR3 length equals 15 residues. Assay used: immunoSEQ multiplex PCR; TCRdb lists only in-frame clones, some missing. Among approximately 91,000 clones listed, around 83% were seen once. The chain carries TRBV6-5 and TRBJ2-1; possible D gene TRBD2, 6 bases. This sequence originates from a man in his sixties with pancreatic cancer. The input for sequencing was peripheral blood, taken from a patient treated with proton-based radiotherapy. This CDR3 is CASSYRVKGLNEQFF. CDR3 nucleotide sequence: TGTGCCAGCAGTTACAGAGTTAAGGGACTCAATGAGCAGTTCTTC.